A single T cell receptor (beta chain) is shown here with its context. As yet, its antigen is unknown. Given a much more abundant clone one base away, this may be a read error. In the authors' workflow: Clinicopathological groups of papillary thyroid cancer showed CDR3 differences that were used to build a distant-metastasis classifier. TCRdb redid the clone calls on the PCR reads using MiXCR. TCRdb assigned the V and J calls; the authors' analysis was not used. The sample includes some 86,000 clones, approximately 13% seen only once; the top ten take roughly 10%. Treatment of any kind had been given to no patient before thyroid surgery. The sample is drawn from a study of metastatic and nonmetastatic thyroid tumors. In the study overall: Repertoire comparison spanned blood and tumor or nodule tissue of malignant and benign thyroid patients. General observations from the study: Reportedly, malignant thyroid tumors had significantly higher TCR beta diversity than benign nodules, in blood and tumor.

Sample: tumor tissue. This receptor was identified in a female donor with papillary thyroid cancer or a benign thyroid nodule (not recorded which). Some clones in this sample may be carry-over from other donors' samples.

CDR3 sequence: CASSLSEGVDAFF. In DNA, the CDR3 is TGTGCCAGCAGCTTATCGGAAGGTGTGGATGCTTTCTTT. The genes are TRBV7-9 and TRBJ1-1, with D unresolved. Germline V gene data show CDR1 as SEHNR and CDR2 as FQNEAQ (reference sequence). The CDR3 loop spans 13 amino acids. V lost 2 bases and J lost 11, with 15 bases in between.